The 28 T cell receptor beta chains below were found in one sample sequenced in a study of blood T cell repertoires in COVID-19. Some clones are missing from TCRdb's copy, which holds only in-frame ones; the method was immunoSEQ multiplex PCR. The data hold hundreds of thousands of clones, with roughly nine tenths observed a single time. The source material was peripheral blood. These receptors were taken from a man aged 60 to 69 who had recovered from COVID-19.

The DNA of the CDR3 is TGTGCCACCAGCAGATCCCGACAGGGGGACGAAAAACTGTTTTTT. This translates into CATSRSRQGDEKLFF. This sequence joins TRBV15 and TRBJ1-4, with TRBD1 matching over 9 bases. The CDR3 runs 15 residues. V trimming: 2 bases; J trimming: 8 bases; junction bases outside the gene matches: 6. CDR1 is LNHNV, CDR2 YYDKDF, per germline (reference sequence).

The CDR3 DNA is TGTGCCAGCAGCAAAGCCGGCGGCGGTCGCCGCTCTGGAAACACCATATATTTT. Protein: CASSKAGGGRRSGNTIYF. The V call is TRBV21-1, the J call TRBJ1-3. TRBV21-1 is a pseudogene locus. The CDR3 totals 18 residues.

The CDR3 DNA follows: TGCGCCAGCAGACCGACAGGGGGCAATGAGCAGTTCTTC. Its protein is CASRPTGGNEQFF. V gene TRBV5-1 combines with J gene TRBJ2-1, with TRBD1 matching 9 bases. The CDR3 spans 13 residues. The germline V gene encodes CDR1 SGHRS and CDR2 YFSETQ. V shed 5 bases and J 6 bases; nucleotides not matched to a gene: 3.

V and J are TRBV5-4 and TRBJ2-7; TRBD2 aligns across 7 bases. This CDR3 comprises 15 residues. The J segment lost 7 bases and the V segment lost 4 bases, leaving 14 bases of the junction unmatched. Germline CDR1 reads SGHNT; CDR2 reads YYREEE (reference sequence). The CDR3 DNA reads as TGTGCCAGCAGCACTCCGGGACTACGGAGCGGTGAGCAGTACTTC. Translating gives CASSTPGLRSGEQYF.

The rearrangement joins TRBV28 to TRBJ1-5, with no clear D. The CDR3 has 13 amino acids. CDR1 and CDR2 from the germline V gene are MDHEN and SYDVKM. Deletions cut 7 bases from V and 5 bases from J, with 12 bases between. Written as DNA, the CDR3 is TGTGCCAGCATGTTGAGGGTGGATCAGCCCCAGCATTTT. It codes for CASMLRVDQPQHF.

The rearrangement links TRBV5-1 to TRBJ1-4; the match to TRBD1 covers 8 bases. The ends lost 4 bases at V and 0 bases at J; junction bases unmatched: 5. The CDR3 length is 16 residues. CDR1 is SGHRS and CDR2 is YFSETQ in the germline V gene. DNA of the CDR3: TGCGCCAGCAGCAGCGGACAGGGACCAACTAATGAAAAACTGTTTTTT. Residues: CASSSGQGPTNEKLFF.

The rearrangement joins TRBV27 to TRBJ2-2, with 12 bases lining up with TRBD2. The germline CDR1 and CDR2 sequences are MNHEY and SMNVEV (reference sequence). J lost 7 bases, V lost 6 bases, and 9 bases had no gene match. This CDR3 comprises 16 residues. CDR3 protein: CASRLGLAGTYGELFF. The DNA of the CDR3 is TGTGCCAGCAGACTTGGACTAGCGGGAACGTACGGGGAGCTGTTTTTT.

The V call is TRBV9, the J call TRBJ1-5, with a weak D call TRBD1 (6 bases). Germline CDR1 is SGDLS and CDR2 is YYNGEE. With 4 bases removed from V and 3 bases from J, the gap between germline ends came to 14 bases. The CDR3 length is 15 residues. In DNA, the CDR3 is TGTGCCAGCAGCACGGGGGGGGCTTTCAATCAGCCCCAGCATTTT. Encoded protein: CASSTGGAFNQPQHF.

The chain couples TRBV11-3 to TRBJ2-7; the match to TRBD1 covers 7 bases. The CDR3 spans 13 residues. With 0 bases clipped from V and 6 bases from J, the junction kept 2 bases outside the gene matches. CDR1 SGHNT and CDR2 YENEEA come from the germline V gene. The CDR3 DNA reads as TGTGCCAGCAGCTTAGACTCAGGGGGCGAGCAGTACTTC. Translated: CASSLDSGGEQYF.

J is TRBJ1-1 and V is TRBV9; D remains ambiguous. The V gene lost 4 bases and the J gene lost 5 bases, with 9 bases spanning the gap. CDR3 size: 12 residues. Germline V gene data show CDR1 as SGDLS and CDR2 as YYNGEE. This CDR3 is CASSSGRTEAFF. The CDR3 DNA reads as TGTGCCAGCAGCTCAGGAAGGACTGAAGCTTTCTTT. The whole variable domain, remainder taken from reference TRBV9 and TRBJ1-1, is DSGVTQTPKHLITATGQRVTLRCSPRSGDLSVYWYQQSLDQGLQFLIQYYNGEERAKGNILERFSAQQFPDLHSELNLSSLELGDSALYFCASSSGRTEAFFGQGTRLTVV.

CDR3 sequence (DNA): TGTGCCAGCAGGGCGGGACTAGCGGGAGGGAGCTCTGGGGCCAACGTCCTGACTTTC. Translated: CASRAGLAGGSSGANVLTF. The chain combines TRBV7-2 with TRBJ2-6; 16 bases are a match to TRBD2. The junction had 5 bases not matched to a gene; V was cut back by 6 bases and J by 0 bases. This CDR3 has 19 amino acids. Germline-derived CDR1 and CDR2 are SGHTA and FQGNSA.

This clone was counted a single time. The rearrangement joins TRBV5-4 to TRBJ2-7; a weak D match, TRBD2 (7 bases). Between the trimmed V and J ends, which lost 4 bases and 0 bases, there was a span of 20 bases. The CDR3 runs 17 residues. CDR1 is SGHNT, CDR2 YYREEE, per germline (reference sequence). The CDR3 nucleotides read TGTGCCAGCAGCAACCTTCTAGGGGGAGGGCTCTCCTACGAGCAGTACTTC. It codes for CASSNLLGGGLSYEQYF. Full variable domain (outside the CDR3, taken from reference TRBV5-4 and TRBJ2-7): ETGVTQSPTHLIKTRGQQVTLRCSSQSGHNTVSWYQQALGQGPQFIFQYYREEENGRGNFPPRFSGLQFPNYSSELNVNALELDDSALYLCASSNLLGGGLSYEQYFGPGTRLTVT.

Here the CDR3 reads CAWSAYKNTEAFF. CDR3 in DNA: TGTGCCTGGAGTGCTTACAAGAACACTGAAGCTTTCTTT. This sequence joins TRBV30 and TRBJ1-1, with D unresolved. The CDR3 runs 13 residues. V was shortened by 1 base and J by 1 base, with 7 bases between the two germline ends. Per germline, CDR1 GTSNPN and CDR2 SVGIG (reference sequence).

The chain carries TRBV3-1 (or the pseudogene TRBV3-2) and TRBJ2-5; possible D gene TRBD2, 5 bases. This CDR3 region has 11 residues. CDR1 is LGHDT, CDR2 YNNKEL, per germline (reference sequence). V was pared by 10 bases and J by 3 bases, with 9 bases between. CDR3 residues: CAKLAKETQYF. DNA of the CDR3: TGTGCCAAGTTAGCGAAAGAGACCCAGTACTTC.

This chain links TRBV12-2 with TRBJ2-7; the table gives TRBD2 as D, unverified against the DNA. TRBV12-2 represents a pseudogene. The CDR3 is 19 residues long. CDR3 sequence reads: CASRLEPPSGSQAFWEQYF. The CDR3, as DNA: TGTGCAAGTCGCTTAGAGCCCCCTAGCGGGAGCCAAGCCTTCTGGGAGCAGTACTTC.

The chain has TRBV7-3 and TRBJ2-3; possibly TRBD1 for D (6 bases). Looked up from germline, CDR1 is SGHTA and CDR2 is FQGTGA. The germline V and J ends were trimmed by 3 bases and 3 bases, with 16 bases remaining between them. This CDR3 region has 16 residues. CDR3 DNA sequence: TGTGCCAGCAGCTTCCGGGGCAGGGGTCGGACAGATACGCAGTATTTT. It translates to CASSFRGRGRTDTQYF.

This clone was found a few times. The chain is built from TRBV29-1 and TRBJ1-2; TRBD1 matches at 8 bases. The CDR3 totals 13 residues. The ends lost 8 bases at V and 7 bases at J; junction bases unmatched: 12. The germline V gene has CDR1 SQVTM and CDR2 ANQGSEA. CDR3 sequence: CSLRGQGASGYTF. CDR3 sequence (DNA): TGCAGCCTAAGAGGTCAGGGGGCGAGTGGCTACACCTTC.

There are a few counts of this clone. The chain combines TRBV18 with TRBJ2-2; 8 nucleotides align to TRBD1. Losses at the gene ends were 3 bases for V and 4 bases for J; bases not matched to a gene: 4. This CDR3 is built from 15 residues. From germline, CDR1 is KGHSH and CDR2 LQKENI. This CDR3 is CASSPTGVRTGELFF. CDR3 nucleotides: TGTGCCAGCTCACCGACAGGGGTGCGCACCGGGGAGCTGTTTTTT. The entire variable domain, with the rest obtained from reference TRBV18 and TRBJ2-2, is as follows: NAGVMQNPRHLVRRRGQEARLRCSPMKGHSHVYWYRQLPEEGLKFMVYLQKENIIDESGMPKERFSAEFPKEGPSILRIQQVVRGDSAAYFCASSPTGVRTGELFFGEGSRLTVL.

The J gene is TRBJ2-1, the V gene TRBV6-4, with TRBD2 matching 11 bases. V lost 4 bases, J lost 7 bases, and 6 bases stayed unmatched. This CDR3 spans 15 amino acids. The germline V gene has CDR1 MRHNA and CDR2 SNTAGT. CDR3 coding DNA: TGTGCCAGCAGTGTTACTAGCGGGAGTGGTAATGAGCAGTTCTTC. It encodes CASSVTSGSGNEQFF.

This sequence joins TRBV19 and TRBJ1-2; D might be TRBD1 (5 bases). The CDR3 has 15 residues. V gave up 4 bases and J gave up 3 bases, with 15 bases separating them. Germline CDR1 is LNHDA and CDR2 is SQIVND (reference sequence). DNA for the CDR3: TGTGCCAGTAGTAACACAGGTAGTAGGCACTATGGCTACACCTTC. Protein sequence: CASSNTGSRHYGYTF.

The rearrangement joins TRBV5-1 to TRBJ2-1, with 9 bases aligning to TRBD1. Germline V gene data show CDR1 as SGHRS and CDR2 as YFSETQ. The CDR3 is 14 residues long. The trim removed 0 bases at V and 9 bases at J, leaving 4 bases unmatched. CDR3 amino acids: CASSLGTGAAEQFF. CDR3 in DNA: TGCGCCAGCAGCTTGGGGACAGGGGCGGCTGAGCAGTTCTTC. Full variable domain (missing parts from reference TRBV5-1 and TRBJ2-1): KAGVTQTPRYLIKTRGQQVTLSCSPISGHRSVSWYQQTPGQGLQFLFEYFSETQRNKGNFPGRFSGRQFSNSRSEMNVSTLELGDSALYLCASSLGTGAAEQFFGPGTRLTVL.

The rearrangement uses TRBV19 and TRBJ1-2, with a tentative D call TRBD1 (5 bases). The V gene lost 1 base and the J gene lost 6 bases, with 15 bases spanning the gap. Germline V lookup: CDR1 LNHDA, CDR2 SQIVND (reference sequence). The CDR3 runs 15 residues. CDR3: CASSIAGTVRNGYTF. The CDR3 bases are TGTGCCAGTAGTATAGCTGGGACTGTAAGGAATGGCTACACCTTC.

This chain links TRBV5-1 with TRBJ2-7; possibly TRBD2 for D (5 bases). Germline CDR1 reads SGHRS; CDR2 reads YFSETQ. V shed 2 bases and J shed 7 bases, with 16 bases lying between them. The CDR3 length is 14 residues. The CDR3 nucleotides are TGCGCCAGCAGCTTAAGCGGCTTTTCGGGTGAGCAGTACTTC. Protein product: CASSLSGFSGEQYF.

This chain links TRBV5-1 with TRBJ2-2; 8 positions agree with TRBD2. V lost 1 base, J lost 4 bases, and 3 bases stayed unmatched. The CDR3 length is 15 residues. Germline CDR1 and CDR2: SGHRS and YFSETQ. CDR3 in amino acids: CASSLTTSVTGELFF. The DNA of the CDR3 is TGCGCCAGCAGCTTGACGACTAGCGTCACCGGGGAGCTGTTTTTT.

The rearrangement links TRBV12-3 or TRBV12-4 to TRBJ2-5, with a possible D match to TRBD2 (6 bases). The CDR3 runs 12 residues. V shed 4 bases and J shed 5 bases, with 8 bases lying between them. The CDR3 loop reads CASSWGEETQYF. The CDR3 DNA reads TGTGCCAGCAGTTGGGGGGAGGAGACCCAGTACTTC.

The J gene is TRBJ1-2, the V gene TRBV6-1; 8 bases agree with TRBD1. This CDR3 comprises 16 residues. Germline V gene sequence: CDR1 MNHNS, CDR2 SASEGT. Trimming took 2 bases from V and 4 from J; bases not matched to a gene: 9. The CDR3 coding sequence is TGTGCCAGCAGTGAACCGGACAGGGCCGGAAGCTATGGCTACACCTTC. Amino acids: CASSEPDRAGSYGYTF.

This sequence joins TRBV30 and TRBJ2-7; perhaps TRBD1 as D (6 bases). The CDR3 loop spans 13 amino acids. V was trimmed by 6 bases and J by 6 bases, leaving 18 bases between them. Germline V gene lookup returns CDR1 GTSNPN and CDR2 SVGIG (reference sequence). For the CDR3, the DNA is TGTGCCTGCTCCCCCGGGACACTCTCCGAGCAGTACTTC. It yields the protein CACSPGTLSEQYF. Based on the CDR3 plus reference TRBV30 and TRBJ2-7, the full variable domain is SQTIHQWPATLVQPVGSPLSLECTVEGTSNPNLYWYRQAAGRGLQLLFYSVGIGQISSEVPQNLSASRPQDRQFILSSKKLLLSDSGFYLCACSPGTLSEQYFGPGTRLTVT.

This rearrangement joins TRBV6-2 or TRBV6-3 to TRBJ2-6; 7 bases agree with TRBD1. Germline lookup yields CDR1 MNHEY and CDR2 SVGEGT. Trimming removed 5 bases from V and 1 base from J; junction bases left unmatched: 8. CDR3 length: 17 amino acids. The CDR3 loop is CASSTGALSSGANVLTF. CDR3 bases: TGTGCCAGCAGTACAGGGGCCTTATCATCTGGGGCCAACGTCCTGACTTTC.